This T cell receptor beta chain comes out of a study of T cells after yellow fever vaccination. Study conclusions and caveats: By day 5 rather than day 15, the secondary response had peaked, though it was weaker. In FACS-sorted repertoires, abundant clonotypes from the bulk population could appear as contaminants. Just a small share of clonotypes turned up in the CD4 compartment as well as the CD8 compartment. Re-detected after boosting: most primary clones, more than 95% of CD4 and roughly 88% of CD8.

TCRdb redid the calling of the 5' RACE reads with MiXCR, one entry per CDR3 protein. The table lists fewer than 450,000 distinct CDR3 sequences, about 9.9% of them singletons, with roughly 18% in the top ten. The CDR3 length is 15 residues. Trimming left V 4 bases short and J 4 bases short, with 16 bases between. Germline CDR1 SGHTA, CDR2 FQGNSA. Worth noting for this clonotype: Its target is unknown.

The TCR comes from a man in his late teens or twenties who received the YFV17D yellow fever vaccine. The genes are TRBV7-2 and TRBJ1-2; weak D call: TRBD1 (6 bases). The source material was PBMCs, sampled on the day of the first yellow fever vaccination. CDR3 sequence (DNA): TGTGCCAGCAGCTACTACCGACAGGTCGCCTATGGCTACACCTTC. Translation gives CASSYYRQVAYGYTF.